This TCR beta chain derives from a study of blood T cell repertoires in COVID-19. In the study overall: COVID-19 samples from acute and convalescent phases originated in the United States, Italy and Spain. Nucleic acid was either cDNA or gDNA, and it came from T cells, B-cell-depleted T cells, or PBMCs.

In the original processing: Reference gene primer amplification yielded estimated nucleated cell counts. Libraries were prepared by immunoSEQ multiplex PCR; TCRdb keeps only in-frame clonotypes and omits some of them. That table supplies the V and J calls and clone size; D and trimming were determined from the DNA. Among 300,000 to 350,000 clones, around 82% were seen once, and the ten largest hold 2.5% to 3.5%. The TCR was taken from a man aged 30 to 45 with active or convalescent COVID-19. The sample taken for sequencing was peripheral blood.

The CDR3 sequence is CASSQYATGSYEQYF. CDR3 in DNA: TGTGCCAGCAGCCAGTACGCGACTGGATCCTACGAGCAGTACTTC. The chain employs TRBV3-1 (or the pseudogene TRBV3-2) and TRBJ2-7, with D unclear. This CDR3 has 15 amino acids. CDR1 is LGHDT, CDR2 YNNKEL, per germline (reference sequence). Trimming pared 3 bases from V and 1 base from J, leaving 13 bases between.